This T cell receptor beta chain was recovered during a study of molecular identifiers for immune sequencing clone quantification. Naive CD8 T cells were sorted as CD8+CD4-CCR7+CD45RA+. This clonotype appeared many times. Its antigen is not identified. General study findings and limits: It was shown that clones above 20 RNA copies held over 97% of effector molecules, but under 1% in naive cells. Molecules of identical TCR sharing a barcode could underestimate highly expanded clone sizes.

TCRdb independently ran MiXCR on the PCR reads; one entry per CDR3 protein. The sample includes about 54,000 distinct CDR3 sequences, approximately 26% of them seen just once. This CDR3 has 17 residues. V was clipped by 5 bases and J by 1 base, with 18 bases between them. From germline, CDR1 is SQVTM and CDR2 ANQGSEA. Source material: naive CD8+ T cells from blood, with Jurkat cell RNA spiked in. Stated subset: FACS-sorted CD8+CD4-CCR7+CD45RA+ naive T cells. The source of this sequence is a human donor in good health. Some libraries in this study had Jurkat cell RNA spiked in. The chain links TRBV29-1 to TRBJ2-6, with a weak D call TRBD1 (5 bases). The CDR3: CSVPGLKAQSGANVLTF. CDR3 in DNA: TGCAGCGTTCCAGGGCTTAAGGCTCAGTCTGGGGCCAACGTCCTGACTTTC.